The sequence of this T cell receptor beta chain was determined in a study of shared clonotypes between healthy human individuals. The CDR3 covers 17 residues. From germline, CDR1 is SGHNT and CDR2 YENEEA. With V trimmed by 5 bases and J by 3 bases, 9 bases remained unmatched. Sequencing used immunoSEQ multiplex PCR; TCRdb keeps in-frame clones, though not all of them. Here the sample spans around 700,000 clones, 73% being singletons. The J gene is TRBJ2-2, the V gene TRBV11-3; 10 nucleotides match TRBD1. This clonotype was sampled from a woman younger than 45 in good health. The sequencing input was memory CD4+ T cells sorted from blood. The subset: CD45RA-negative fraction. The CDR3 region has the DNA TGTGCCAGCAGCCCGTACGCGGGACAGGGGTACACCGGGGAGCTGTTTTTT. It translates to CASSPYAGQGYTGELFF.